This T cell receptor (beta chain) was obtained from a study of cytomegalovirus exposure and HLA in healthy donors. General observations from the study: Further analysis, carried out later, found HLA-associated TCR beta chains more clonally expanded than equally common other chains. Analyzed later, association rates of TCRs varied across HLA loci, with DRB1 most and HLA-C fewest. Some V segments could not be told apart, so they were left out, TRBV6-2 and TRBV6-3 among them.

About this clone itself: The antigen is undetermined.

Researchers ran the PCR with 60 Vbeta and 13 Jbeta primers. The table came from immunoSEQ multiplex PCR; TCRdb's copy has only in-frame clones and leaves some out. Of over 100,000 clones listed, 78% are singletons. Per the germline V gene, CDR1 is SNHLY and CDR2 is FYNNEI. The CDR3 extends over 13 amino acids. V was clipped by 9 bases and J by 8 bases; unmatched bases: 5. This clonotype was obtained from a female donor in good health and CMV-seronegative. The sequenced material came from PBMCs. V usage is TRBV2 and J usage is TRBJ2-1, with TRBD2 matching 12 bases. The chain's CDR3 is CASSSGRAHEQFF. The CDR3 coding sequence is TGTGCCAGTTCTAGCGGGAGGGCCCATGAGCAGTTCTTC.